A selection of T cell receptor beta chains follows, all from one sample in a study of beta chain features in type 1 diabetes. Clones were sequenced by immunoSEQ multiplex PCR, and TCRdb holds only the in-frame ones, with some missing. The sample records about 340,000 clones, 8% being singletons. Sequencing used central memory CD4+ T cells from blood. These receptors were taken from a woman in her late teens or twenties in good health. The CDR3 runs from the conserved cysteine through the conserved F or W. A D gene is named only where the DNA matches it firmly. The size entry is marked missing in some rows and otherwise reads once, few, many or a size class.

V gene,J gene,clone size,D gene,CDR3 DNA,CDR3 protein
TRBV5-6,TRBJ2-2,few,-,TGTGCCAGCAGCTGGAACCGAGGGTCCGGGGAGCTGTTTTTT,CASSWNRGSGELFF
TRBV5-4,TRBJ1-2,-,-,TGTGCCAGCAGCTTGTCTTTATCAGGGGACTTCTATGGCTACACCTTC,CASSLSLSGDFYGYTF
TRBV29-1,TRBJ2-7,-,TRBD1,TGCAGCGTTGCGTTTGGACAGGGCCACGAGCAGTACTTC,CSVAFGQGHEQYF
TRBV15,TRBJ2-5,-,TRBD2,TGTGCCACCAGCACCGGGCGGGGGATTACACAAGAGACCCAGTACTTC,CATSTGRGITQETQYF
TRBV7-3,TRBJ2-3,many,TRBD2,TGTGCCAGCAGCCTACTCGGGGCGGGAGAATCAGATACGCAGTATTTT,CASSLLGAGESDTQYF
TRBV11-1,TRBJ2-7,-,TRBD1,TGTGCCAGCAGCGACCTGGGACAGGGGGCCTACGAGCAGTACTTC,CASSDLGQGAYEQYF
TRBV7-9,TRBJ2-5,few,-,TGTGCCAGCAGCAAGCGGGAGACCCAGTACTTC,CASSKRETQYF
TRBV7-9,TRBJ2-3,-,-,TGTGCCAGCAGCCTGGTTCCTAGCGCTACAGATACGCAGTATTTT,CASSLVPSATDTQYF
TRBV29-1,TRBJ2-1,-,TRBD2,TGCAGCGTTGAATTGTTGCGGGAGAACGGCTATTATGAGCAGTTCTTC,CSVELLRENGYYEQFF
TRBV7-8,TRBJ2-3,few,TRBD2,TGTGCCAGCAGCTTAGGATTAAGCGGGAGTGGAGATACGCAGTATTTT,CASSLGLSGSGDTQYF
TRBV6-5,TRBJ2-1,-,-,TGTGCCAGCAGACCTGGTGGAGGGCCCTACAATGAGCAGTTCTTC,CASRPGGGPYNEQFF
TRBV28,TRBJ2-3,-,TRBD2,TGTGCCAGCGGGACTAGCGGGAGCATTGATACAGATACGCAGTATTTT,CASGTSGSIDTDTQYF
TRBV9,TRBJ2-3,few,TRBD2,TGTGCCAGCACCCGAACTAGCGGGAGAACAGATACGCAGTATTTT,CASTRTSGRTDTQYF
TRBV4-2,TRBJ2-7,few,TRBD1,TGTGCCAGCAGCCAGCAAGCCGGGACAGGGGCTAGTGAGCAGTACTTC,CASSQQAGTGASEQYF
TRBV5-4,TRBJ2-1,many,-,TGTGCCAGCAGCCATCCCTCTCCGGAAGAGCAGTTCTTC,CASSHPSPEEQFF
TRBV18,TRBJ1-1,-,TRBD1,TGTGCCAGCTCCCGGGGACAGGGGAGCACTGAAGCTTTCTTT,CASSRGQGSTEAFF
TRBV2,TRBJ2-1,few,TRBD1,TGTGCCAGCGGGCAGGGGGCGCTTTACAATGAGCAGTTCTTC,CASGQGALYNEQFF
TRBV7-3,TRBJ2-7,-,-,TGTGCCAGCAGCTTCGGGGGAGGCTACGAGCAGTACTTC,CASSFGGGYEQYF
TRBV7-2,TRBJ2-3,-,-,TGTGCCAGCAGCTTTGCCCGGACTAGCACAGATACGCAGTATTTT,CASSFARTSTDTQYF
TRBV6-5,TRBJ1-1,-,TRBD1,TGTGCCAGCAGCTCAACCAGACAGGGTGAAGCTTTCTTT,CASSSTRQGEAFF
TRBV4-1,TRBJ2-5,-,TRBD2,TGCGCCAGCAGCCAAGATTGGGAACTAGCGGGAACGGTGGGGCAAGAGACCCAGTACTTC,CASSQDWELAGTVGQETQYF
TRBV7-3,TRBJ2-2,many,-,TGTGCCAGCAGGTCGGCAGGGGCCGGATCCGGGGAGCTGTTTTTT,CASRSAGAGSGELFF
TRBV4-2,TRBJ2-1,few,-,TGTGCCAGCAGCCAAGAGCGGCAGCATAGCTCCTACAATGAGCAGTTCTTC,CASSQERQHSSYNEQFF